A selection of T cell receptor beta chains follows, all from one sample in a study of T cells in Graves' hyperthyroidism and ophthalmopathy. TCRdb ran MiXCR on the multiplex PCR reads and lists one entry per CDR3 protein. This repertoire shows around 620,000 distinct CDR3 sequences, more than 13% found once; its top ten account for about 7%. Source material: blood. The source of these receptors is a woman in her late teens or twenties with Graves' ophthalmopathy. CDR3s include the opening cysteine and the closing phenylalanine or tryptophan. A D gene is named only where the DNA matches it firmly. A clone size is listed for some rows: how often the clone was seen (once, few, many), or a class if it is expanded.

few TRBJ1-3 TRBD1 TRBV7-9 CASSLRDRVTGNTIYF TGTGCCAGCAGCTTACGGGACAGGGTAACTGGAAACACCATATATTTT
many TRBJ1-2 - TRBV2 CASRTDQYGYTF TGTGCCAGCAGGACGGATCAGTATGGCTACACCTTC
- TRBJ2-1 TRBD2 TRBV7-8 CASSLAGLALHEQFF TGTGCCAGCAGCTTAGCAGGACTAGCGTTGCATGAGCAGTTCTTC
- TRBJ2-2 - TRBV27 CASSLSLLLESGTGELFF TGTGCCAGCAGTTTGAGTCTCCTCCTTGAATCTGGTACCGGGGAGCTGTTCTTT
many TRBJ2-1 TRBD2 TRBV7-8 CASSKLAGAVNEQFF TGTGCCAGCAGCAAGCTAGCGGGAGCAGTGAATGAGCAGTTCTTC
- TRBJ2-2 TRBD1 TRBV20-1 CSARDRGQYLYAGELFF TGCAGTGCTAGAGATAGGGGGCAGTACTTGTACGCCGGGGAGCTGTTTTTT
many TRBJ2-5 - TRBV3-1 CASSQVRGTQYF TGTGCCAGCAGCCAAGTCAGAGGGACCCAGTACTTC
few TRBJ1-5 TRBD1 TRBV7-6 CASSLVSQTGGRSNQPQHF TGTGCCAGCAGCTTAGTTTCCCAAACAGGGGGACGTAGCAATCAGCCCCAGCATTTT
many TRBJ2-2 TRBD2 TRBV5-1 CASSLELAGIKTGELFF TGCGCCAGCAGCTTGGAGTTAGCGGGTATAAAGACCGGGGAGCTGTTTTTT
many TRBJ2-3 - TRBV18 CASSPSIPDTQYF TGTGCCAGCTCACCTTCCATTCCAGATACGCAGTATTTT